This TCR beta chain was found in a study of shared clonotypes between healthy human individuals. Some clones are missing from TCRdb's copy, which holds only in-frame ones; the method was immunoSEQ multiplex PCR. The sample has approximately 340,000 clones, less than 85% seen once. V lost 6 bases and J lost 3; bases outside the gene matches: 11. Germline V gives CDR1 MDHEN, CDR2 SYDVKM. This CDR3 has 16 residues. The receptor was derived from a man aged 25-45 years in good health. Material for sequencing was memory CD4+ T cells sorted from blood. Subset meaning: CD45RA-negative fraction. The chain combines TRBV28 with TRBJ1-5; 7 positions agree with TRBD1. CDR3 residues: CASSQTGVWNNQPQHF. The DNA for the CDR3 is TGTGCCAGCAGCCAAACAGGGGTGTGGAACAATCAGCCCCAGCATTTT.